A single sample gave rise to the 22 T cell receptor beta chains below, sequenced in a study of cytomegalovirus exposure and HLA in healthy donors. PCR amplification relied on 60 Vbeta primers (plus 13 Jbeta primers). The repertoire was sequenced with immunoSEQ multiplex PCR; TCRdb's copy has only in-frame clones and lacks some. The profile covers 35,000 to 45,000 clones, with 60% to 80% appearing a single time and about 6.5% taken by the ten largest. Source material: PBMCs. The receptors derive from a man aged 25 to 45 in good health and CMV-seronegative.

The gene calls are TRBV7-8 and TRBJ1-5; 8 bases line up with TRBD1. The ends lost 4 bases at V and 5 bases at J; junction bases unmatched: 4. Germline-derived CDR1 and CDR2 are SGHVS and FQNEAQ. This CDR3 is 14 amino acids long. The CDR3 is CASSWGQVDQPQHF. CDR3 in DNA: TGTGCCAGCAGCTGGGGACAGGTGGATCAGCCCCAGCATTTT.

In this sample, this clone turned up a few times. The chain is built from TRBV20-1 and TRBJ1-1; TRBD1 matches 7 bases. There are 11 residues in the CDR3. The ends lost 5 bases at V and 7 bases at J; junction bases unmatched: 4. Germline V CDR1 and CDR2: DFQATT, SNEGSKA (reference sequence). The CDR3 DNA follows: TGCAGTGCTCGTAGGGACAGTGAAGCTTTCTTT. It is translated as CSARRDSEAFF.

The chain employs TRBV29-1 and TRBJ1-1; 7 nucleotides line up with TRBD1. The CDR3 is made up of 14 amino acids. With 2 bases clipped from V and 4 bases from J, the junction kept 7 bases outside the gene matches. Germline-derived CDR1 and CDR2 are SQVTM and ANQGSEA. For the CDR3, the DNA is TGCAGCGTTGAATTTGGTCAGGGGGGCACTGAAGCTTTCTTT. It translates to CSVEFGQGGTEAFF.

The chain joins TRBV19 to TRBJ1-1, with D maybe TRBD1 (6 bases). The CDR3 is made up of 13 amino acids. Germline CDR1 reads LNHDA; CDR2 reads SQIVND (reference sequence). V shed 9 bases and J shed 5 bases, with 16 bases lying between them. CDR3 amino acids: CASHIDRTTEAFF. As DNA, the CDR3 is TGTGCCAGCCATATAGACAGGACTACTGAAGCTTTCTTT.

The chain recombines TRBV6-5 with TRBJ1-1; D uncertain. The germline V gene encodes CDR1 MNHEY and CDR2 SVGAGI. Trimming took 2 bases from V and 5 from J, leaving 9 bases between them. The CDR3 sequence is 13 residues long. CDR3 coding DNA: TGTGCCAGCAGTTACCCCCGGGGAACTGAAGCTTTCTTT. It codes for CASSYPRGTEAFF.

This clone was detected a few times. V gene TRBV27 combines with J gene TRBJ2-1; 12 bases line up with TRBD2. The CDR3 has 20 amino acids. With V trimmed by 1 base and J by 1 base, 11 bases remained unmatched. Germline-derived CDR1 and CDR2 are MNHEY and SMNVEV (reference sequence). The chain's CDR3 is CASSLWASGRASRSYNEQFF. In nucleotides, the CDR3 is TGTGCCAGCAGTTTATGGGCTAGCGGGAGGGCCTCGCGTTCCTACAATGAGCAGTTCTTC.

The chain carries TRBV4-1 and TRBJ2-5; 11 positions agree with TRBD2. This CDR3 is 16 amino acids long. With V trimmed by 3 bases and J by 5 bases, 8 bases remained unmatched. CDR1 and CDR2 (germline): MGHRA, YSYEKL. CDR3 in DNA: TGCGCCAGCAGCCATAACCCCGGGACTAGCGGTGAGACCCAGTACTTC. It encodes CASSHNPGTSGETQYF.

A few counts support this clone. This chain uses TRBV5-4 with TRBJ2-7, with TRBD2 as a possible D gene (6 bases). Germline CDR1 and CDR2: SGHNT and YYREEE (reference sequence). Trimming cost V 4 bases and J 2 bases, with 13 bases left between them. This CDR3 spans 14 amino acids. CDR3 residues: CASSLGGVTYEQYF. The CDR3 bases are TGTGCCAGCAGCCTCGGCGGGGTTACCTACGAGCAGTACTTC.

The rearrangement links TRBV4-3 to TRBJ2-3; weak D call: TRBD2 (5 bases). Germline CDR1 and CDR2: LGHNA and YSLEER. V dropped 0 bases and J dropped 3 bases, with 10 bases sitting between them. The CDR3 runs 15 residues. CDR3 region: CASSQDSRGTDTQYF. CDR3 DNA: TGCGCCAGCAGCCAAGATAGTCGAGGGACAGATACGCAGTATTTT.

The genes are TRBV10-3 and TRBJ1-1, with D possibly TRBD1 on 5 matching bases. Trimming removed 5 bases at V and 1 base at J, with 11 bases between. Germline V gene data show CDR1 as ENHRY and CDR2 as SYGVKD. This CDR3 is built from 14 residues. In DNA form, the CDR3 reads TGTGCCATCAGTCCGGGACTCCCGAACACTGAAGCTTTCTTT. Translating gives CAISPGLPNTEAFF.

This clone was counted only a few times. The CDR3 sequence is CASSYQWQGNTEAFF. DNA of the CDR3: TGTGCCAGCAGTTACCAATGGCAGGGGAACACTGAAGCTTTCTTT. V usage is TRBV6-5 and J usage is TRBJ1-1, with a weak D call TRBD1 (5 bases). CDR1 and CDR2 (germline): MNHEY, SVGAGI. CDR3 length: 15 amino acids. Trimming pared 2 bases from V and 1 base from J, leaving 11 bases between.

The gene calls are TRBV4-1 and TRBJ2-1, with 11 bases fitting TRBD2. CDR1 and CDR2 (germline): MGHRA, YSYEKL. V trimming: 3 bases; J trimming: 12 bases; junction bases outside the gene matches: 10. The CDR3 length is 15 residues. In nucleotides, the CDR3 is TGCGCCAGCAGCCATTCGGGACTAGCGGCCTCCTGGCAGTTCTTC. Translating it yields CASSHSGLAASWQFF.

The rearrangement links TRBV6-5 to TRBJ1-1; the D gene is possibly TRBD1 (5 bases). This CDR3 is 15 amino acids long. Trimming removed 0 bases at V and 4 bases at J, with 12 bases between. Germline CDR1 reads MNHEY; CDR2 reads SVGAGI. The CDR3 coding sequence is TGTGCCAGCAGTTACTCGGGATCGGGGGGCACTGAAGCTTTCTTT. This codes for CASSYSGSGGTEAFF.

This chain uses TRBV7-2 with TRBJ1-3; D gene uncertain. Germline assignment: CDR1 SGHTA and CDR2 FQGNSA. This CDR3 spans 12 amino acids. Trimming took off 1 base at V and 6 bases at J, with 4 bases between the two ends. The CDR3 is CASSLGENTIYF. CDR3 sequence (DNA): TGTGCCAGCAGCTTAGGAGAAAACACCATATATTTT.

The rearrangement joins TRBV6-1 to TRBJ1-1; a possible D gene is TRBD1 (5 bases). The ends were cut back, 6 bases at V and 1 base at J, with 9 bases in the middle. Per the germline V gene, CDR1 is MNHNS and CDR2 is SASEGT. The CDR3 extends over 13 amino acids. CDR3 loop: CASRTEWNTEAFF. The CDR3 nucleotides read TGTGCCAGCAGGACAGAATGGAACACTGAAGCTTTCTTT.

The J gene is TRBJ1-4, the V gene TRBV5-1; weak D call: TRBD1 (5 bases). V was clipped by 5 bases and J by 1 base, with 9 bases between them. This CDR3 spans 14 amino acids. The germline V gene has CDR1 SGHRS and CDR2 YFSETQ. The CDR3 protein is CASRRRETNEKLFF. In DNA, the CDR3 is TGCGCCAGCAGACGCAGGGAAACTAATGAAAAACTGTTTTTT.

The chain combines TRBV13 with TRBJ2-3; TRBD2 agrees at 8 bases. The length of the CDR3 is 13 residues. V was clipped by 4 bases and J by 4 bases; unmatched bases: 1. Germline CDR1 PRHDT, CDR2 FYEKMQ (reference sequence). The CDR3 sequence: CASSWGLADTQYF. CDR3 DNA sequence: TGTGCCAGCAGCTGGGGACTAGCAGATACGCAGTATTTT.

The chain combines TRBV6-1 with TRBJ2-3; D may be TRBD1 (5 bases). The V gene lost 2 bases and the J gene lost 7 bases, with 7 bases spanning the gap. Germline CDR1 and CDR2: MNHNS and SASEGT. This CDR3 contains 12 residues. The CDR3 region has the DNA TGTGCCAGCAGTGAACAGGGTTATACGCAGTATTTT. It encodes CASSEQGYTQYF.

This clone is categorized as large. The gene calls are TRBV4-1 and TRBJ1-1; no reliable D call. CDR1 and CDR2 (germline): MGHRA, YSYEKL. V shed 1 base and J shed 3 bases, with 12 bases lying between them. CDR3 size: 15 residues. The CDR3 bases are TGCGCCAGCAGCCAAGTGCCAACCGGGGACACTGAAGCTTTCTTT. It yields the protein CASSQVPTGDTEAFF.

The rearrangement joins TRBV28 to TRBJ2-1; TRBD2 aligns across 11 bases. CDR1 is MDHEN and CDR2 is SYDVKM in the germline V gene. The CDR3 totals 19 residues. V trimming: 7 bases; J trimming: 0 bases; junction bases outside the gene matches: 14. CDR3 coding DNA: TGTGCCAGCATAACATGGGCTAGCGGGGGGCCGAGCTCCTACAATGAGCAGTTCTTC. This translates into CASITWASGGPSSYNEQFF.

This clone is labeled as large. The chain recombines TRBV4-2 with TRBJ2-7, with TRBD1 matching over 7 bases. This CDR3 comprises 16 residues. The J segment lost 2 bases and the V segment lost 0 bases, leaving 7 bases of the junction unmatched. Germline V gene data show CDR1 as LGHNA and CDR2 as YNFKEQ. This chain's CDR3 is CASSQEGGGTTYEQYF. In nucleotides, the CDR3 is TGTGCCAGCAGCCAAGAAGGGGGCGGTACTACCTACGAGCAGTACTTC.

This clone has more than one count but fewer than ten. The rearrangement uses TRBV11-2 and TRBJ2-3; 11 bases agree with TRBD2. Germline assignment: CDR1 SGHAT and CDR2 FQNNGV. The length of the CDR3 is 18 residues. J lost 1 base, V lost 2 bases, and 8 bases had no gene match. In DNA, the CDR3 is TGTGCCAGCAGCTTACTCGCTGGTAGCGGGAGGGGCACAGATACGCAGTATTTT. Translation: CASSLLAGSGRGTDTQYF.